The 9 T cell receptor beta chains in this list originate from one sample, sequenced in a study of early T cells in non-severe SARS-CoV-2 infection. TCRdb fed the 5' RACE reads into MiXCR, producing one record per CDR3 protein. The top ten hold roughly 4.9% of the sample, which has 85,000 to 100,000 distinct CDR3 sequences, roughly 9.6% seen once. Material for sequencing was whole blood. The receptors were sampled from an adult who was a healthcare worker with PCR-confirmed SARS-CoV-2 infection or an uninfected control (not recorded which).

The table lists this clonotype with many counts. The chain has TRBV7-2 and TRBJ2-1; D may be TRBD1 or TRBD2 (5 bases each). The V end lost 1 base, the J end lost 11 bases, and 12 bases lay between the germline ends. CDR3 size: 13 residues. CDR1 is SGHTA, CDR2 FQGNSA, per germline. The CDR3 sequence: CASSLVGTNKQFF. The CDR3 DNA follows: TGTGCCAGCAGCTTAGTAGGGACCAACAAGCAGTTCTTC.

The V gene is TRBV10-2, the J gene TRBJ2-3; D perhaps matches TRBD2 (6 bases). This CDR3 is built from 14 residues. Trimming cost V 6 bases and J 1 base, with 11 bases left between them. Germline assignment: CDR1 WSHSY and CDR2 SAAADI. The CDR3 is CASRTGAGTDTQYF. DNA of the CDR3: TGCGCCAGCAGAACGGGAGCGGGCACAGATACGCAGTATTTT.

This clonotype was picked up many times. The rearrangement joins TRBV5-5 to TRBJ1-6, with TRBD1 matching 9 bases. CDR1 is SGHKS, CDR2 YYEKEE, per germline (reference sequence). This CDR3 contains 15 residues. V shed 5 bases and J 9 bases; nucleotides not matched to a gene: 9. This CDR3 is CASRGSGDRVSPLHF. CDR3 sequence (DNA): TGTGCCAGCAGGGGGTCCGGGGACAGGGTTTCACCCCTCCACTTT.

The chain joins TRBV20-1 to TRBJ1-5; D possibly corresponds to TRBD1 (6 bases). With 6 bases removed from V and 0 bases from J, the gap between germline ends came to 15 bases. Per the germline V gene, CDR1 is DFQATT and CDR2 is SNEGSKA (reference sequence). The CDR3 consists of 15 residues. CDR3 protein: CSAVRTAYSNQPQHF. The CDR3 DNA reads TGCAGTGCAGTGAGGACAGCTTATAGCAATCAGCCCCAGCATTTT.

This clonotype occurred many times. The CDR3 DNA reads TGTGCCAGCAGCTTAGAAGGCGGGTCCTACAATGAGCAGTTCTTC. It translates to CASSLEGGSYNEQFF. The chain recombines TRBV7-8 with TRBJ2-1; D possibly corresponds to TRBD2 (5 bases). Germline CDR1 and CDR2: SGHVS and FQNEAQ. Trimming stripped 1 base from V and 1 base from J, with 8 bases between. The CDR3 has 15 residues.

The chain combines TRBV6-6 with TRBJ1-1, with 11 positions matching TRBD1. Germline trimming cut 1 base from V and 4 bases from J; bases unmatched to any gene: 2. Germline lookup yields CDR1 MNHNY and CDR2 SVGAGI (reference sequence). The CDR3 has 15 amino acids. CDR3 DNA sequence: TGTGCCAGCAGTTACTGGACAGGGGGCCCCACTGAAGCTTTCTTT. Its protein is CASSYWTGGPTEAFF.

This clonotype was counted ten times or more. This chain connects TRBV7-6 to TRBJ1-3; possible D gene TRBD1, 6 bases. The CDR3 is 15 residues long. Germline CDR1 SGHVS, CDR2 FNYEAQ. Between the trimmed V and J ends, which lost 5 bases and 1 base, there was a span of 12 bases. For the CDR3, the DNA is TGTGCCAGCAGCCGAGTCCAGGGGTCTGGAAACACCATATATTTT. Its protein is CASSRVQGSGNTIYF.

This clonotype came up a few times. J is TRBJ1-5 and V is TRBV6-1, with a weak D call TRBD1 (5 bases). This CDR3 region has 15 residues. CDR1 and CDR2 (germline): MNHNS, SASEGT. V lost 0 bases and J 5 bases, leaving 11 bases between the germline ends. The CDR3 DNA follows: TGTGCCAGCAGTGAAGCGCTTCGGGGGGATCAGCCCCAGCATTTT. This translates into CASSEALRGDQPQHF.

This clonotype was counted between two and nine times. V usage is TRBV6-1 and J usage is TRBJ1-1; the D is unclear. V lost 6 bases to trimming and J lost 1 base, with 9 bases between them. The CDR3 contains 13 residues. Germline V CDR1 and CDR2: MNHNS, SASEGT. The CDR3 loop is CASSGRTNTEAFF. The CDR3, as DNA: TGTGCCAGCAGCGGGAGGACGAACACTGAAGCTTTCTTT.